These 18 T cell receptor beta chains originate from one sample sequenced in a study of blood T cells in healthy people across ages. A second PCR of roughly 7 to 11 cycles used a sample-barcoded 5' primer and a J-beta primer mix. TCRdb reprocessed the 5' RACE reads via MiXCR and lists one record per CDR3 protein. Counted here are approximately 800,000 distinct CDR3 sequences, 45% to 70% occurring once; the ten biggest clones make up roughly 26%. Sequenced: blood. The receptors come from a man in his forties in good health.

The CDR3 protein is CASPWPRGCLPANYGYTF. CDR3 nucleotide sequence: TGTGCCAGCCCCTGGCCCAGGGGTTGCTTACCAGCTAACTATGGCTACACCTTC. J is TRBJ1-2 and V is TRBV7-2, with TRBD1 as a possible D gene (6 bases). The ends were cut back, 8 bases at V and 0 bases at J, with 25 bases in the middle. This CDR3 spans 18 amino acids. Germline V gene lookup returns CDR1 SGHTA and CDR2 FQGNSA.

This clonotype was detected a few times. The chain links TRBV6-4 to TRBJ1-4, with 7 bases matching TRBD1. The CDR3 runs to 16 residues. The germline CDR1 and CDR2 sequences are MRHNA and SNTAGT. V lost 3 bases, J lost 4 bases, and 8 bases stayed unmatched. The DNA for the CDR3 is TGTGCCAGCAGTGAGGGGTCTGCAGGGGGTAATGAAAAACTGTTTTTT. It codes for CASSEGSAGGNEKLFF.

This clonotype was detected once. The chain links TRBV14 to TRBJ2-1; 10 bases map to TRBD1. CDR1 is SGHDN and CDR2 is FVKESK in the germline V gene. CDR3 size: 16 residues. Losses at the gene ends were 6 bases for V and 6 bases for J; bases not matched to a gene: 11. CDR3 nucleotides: TGTGCCAGCAGTCATCATACCGGGACAGGGGTCAATGAGCAGTTCTTC. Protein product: CASSHHTGTGVNEQFF.

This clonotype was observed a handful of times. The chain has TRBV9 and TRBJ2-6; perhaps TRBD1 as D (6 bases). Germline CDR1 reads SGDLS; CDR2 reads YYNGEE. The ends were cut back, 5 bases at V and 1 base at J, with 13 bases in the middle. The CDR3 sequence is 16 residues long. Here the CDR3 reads CASRQGLSSGANVLTF. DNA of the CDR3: TGTGCCAGCAGACAGGGTTTATCGTCTGGGGCCAACGTCCTGACTTTC.

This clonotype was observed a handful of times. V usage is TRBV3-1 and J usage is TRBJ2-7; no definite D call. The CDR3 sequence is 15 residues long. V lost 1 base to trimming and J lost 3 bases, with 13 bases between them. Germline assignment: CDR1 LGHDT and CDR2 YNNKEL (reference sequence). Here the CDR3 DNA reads TGTGCCAGCAGCCAAGGAGTTGGGGAATTCTACGAGCAGTACTTC. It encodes CASSQGVGEFYEQYF.

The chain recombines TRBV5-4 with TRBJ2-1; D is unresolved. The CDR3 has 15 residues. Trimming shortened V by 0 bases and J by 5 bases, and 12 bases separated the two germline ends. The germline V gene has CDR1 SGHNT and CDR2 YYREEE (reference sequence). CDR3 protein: CASSLERQLHNEQFF. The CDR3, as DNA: TGTGCCAGCAGCTTGGAAAGGCAATTACACAATGAGCAGTTCTTC.

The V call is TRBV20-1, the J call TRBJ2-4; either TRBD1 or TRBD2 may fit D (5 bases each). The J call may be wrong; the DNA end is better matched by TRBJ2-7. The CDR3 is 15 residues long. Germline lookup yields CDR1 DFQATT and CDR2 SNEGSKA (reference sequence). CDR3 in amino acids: CSARAPGGYTYEQYF. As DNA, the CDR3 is TGCAGTGCTAGAGCTCCTGGGGGTTACACCTACGAGCAGTACTTC.

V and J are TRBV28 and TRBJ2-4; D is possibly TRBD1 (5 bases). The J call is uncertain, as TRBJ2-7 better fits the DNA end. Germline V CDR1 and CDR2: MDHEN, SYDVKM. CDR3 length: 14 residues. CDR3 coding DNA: TGTGCCAGCAGTTCGCCCAGGGCTTCCGTCGAGCAGTACTTC. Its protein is CASSSPRASVEQYF.

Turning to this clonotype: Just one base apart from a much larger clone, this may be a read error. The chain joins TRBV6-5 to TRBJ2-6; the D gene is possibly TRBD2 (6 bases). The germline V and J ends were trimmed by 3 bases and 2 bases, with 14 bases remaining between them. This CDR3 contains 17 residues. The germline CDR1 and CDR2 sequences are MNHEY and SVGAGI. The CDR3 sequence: CASSYRRAAPGANVLTF. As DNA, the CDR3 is TGTGCCAGCAGTTATAGGAGGGCAGCCCCTGGGGCCAACGTCCTGACTTTC.

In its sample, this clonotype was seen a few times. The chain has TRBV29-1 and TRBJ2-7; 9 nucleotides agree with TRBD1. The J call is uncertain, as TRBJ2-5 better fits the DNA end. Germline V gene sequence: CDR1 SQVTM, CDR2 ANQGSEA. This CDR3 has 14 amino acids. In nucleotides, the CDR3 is TGCAGCGTTGACACTCGACAGGGGGTAAAGACCCAGTACTTC. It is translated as CSVDTRQGVKTQYF.

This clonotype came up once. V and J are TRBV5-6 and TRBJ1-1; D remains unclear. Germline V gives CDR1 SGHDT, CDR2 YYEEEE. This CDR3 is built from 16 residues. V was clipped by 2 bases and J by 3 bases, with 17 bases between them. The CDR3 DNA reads TGTGCCAGCAGCTTACAAGTGGTCAAATTGGACACTGAAGCTTTCTTT. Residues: CASSLQVVKLDTEAFF.

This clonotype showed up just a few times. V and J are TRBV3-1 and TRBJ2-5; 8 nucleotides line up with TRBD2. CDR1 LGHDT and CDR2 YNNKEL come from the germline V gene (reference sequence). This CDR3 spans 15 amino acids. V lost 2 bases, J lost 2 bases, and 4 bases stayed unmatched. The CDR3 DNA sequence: TGTGCCAGCAGCCAACAGCGGGGGAATCAAGAGACCCAGTACTTC. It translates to CASSQQRGNQETQYF.

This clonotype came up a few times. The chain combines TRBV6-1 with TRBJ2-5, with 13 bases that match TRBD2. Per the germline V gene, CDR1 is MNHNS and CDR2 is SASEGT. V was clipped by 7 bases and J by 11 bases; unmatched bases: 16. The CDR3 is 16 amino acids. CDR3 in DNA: TGTGCCAGCACCGTAGTACTAGCGGGAGGGCCGTGGGAGCAGTACTTC. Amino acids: CASTVVLAGGPWEQYF.

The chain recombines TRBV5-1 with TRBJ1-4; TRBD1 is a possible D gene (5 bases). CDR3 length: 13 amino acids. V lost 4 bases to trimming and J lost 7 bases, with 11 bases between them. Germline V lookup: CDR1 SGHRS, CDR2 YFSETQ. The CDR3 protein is CASSVPGSEKLFF. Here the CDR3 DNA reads TGCGCCAGCAGCGTGCCAGGGAGTGAAAAACTGTTTTTT.

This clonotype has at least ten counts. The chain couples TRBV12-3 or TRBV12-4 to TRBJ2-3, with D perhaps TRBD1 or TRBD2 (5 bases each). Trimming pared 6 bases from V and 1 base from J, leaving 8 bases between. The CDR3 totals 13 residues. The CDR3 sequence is CASSGARTDTQYF. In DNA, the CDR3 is TGTGCCAGCAGCGGGGCCCGCACAGATACGCAGTATTTT.

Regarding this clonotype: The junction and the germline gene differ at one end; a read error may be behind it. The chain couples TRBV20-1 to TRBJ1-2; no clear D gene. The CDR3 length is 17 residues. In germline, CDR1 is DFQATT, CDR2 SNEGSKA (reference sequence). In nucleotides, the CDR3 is TGCAGTGCTAGAGATACTACAATCCCCATTGGAGGGTATGGCTACATCTTC. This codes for CSARDTTIPIGGYGYIF.

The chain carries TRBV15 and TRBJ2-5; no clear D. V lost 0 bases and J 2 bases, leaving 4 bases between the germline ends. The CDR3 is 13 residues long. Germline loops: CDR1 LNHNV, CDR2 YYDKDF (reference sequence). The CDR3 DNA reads TGTGCCACCAGCAGAGAGCGTCAAGAGACCCAGTACTTC. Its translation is CATSRERQETQYF.

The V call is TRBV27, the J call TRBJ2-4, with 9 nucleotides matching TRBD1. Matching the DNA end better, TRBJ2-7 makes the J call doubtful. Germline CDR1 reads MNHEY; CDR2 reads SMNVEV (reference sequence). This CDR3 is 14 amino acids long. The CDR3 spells CASRLQGAKNEQYF. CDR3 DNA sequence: TGTGCCAGCAGGCTACAGGGGGCAAAGAACGAGCAGTACTTC.